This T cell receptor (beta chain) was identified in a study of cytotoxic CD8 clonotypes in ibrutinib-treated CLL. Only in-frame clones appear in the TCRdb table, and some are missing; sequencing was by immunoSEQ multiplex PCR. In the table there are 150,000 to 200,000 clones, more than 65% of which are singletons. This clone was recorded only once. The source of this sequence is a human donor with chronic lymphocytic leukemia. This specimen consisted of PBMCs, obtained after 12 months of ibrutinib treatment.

Here the CDR3 reads CASSLDAGTGGKLFF. The CDR3 region has the DNA TGCGCCAGCAGCTTGGACGCCGGGACCGGGGGAAAACTGTTTTTT. The chain couples TRBV5-1 to TRBJ1-4; D might be TRBD1 (5 bases). V lost 0 bases to trimming and J lost 10 bases, with 16 bases between them. CDR3 length: 15 residues. In germline, CDR1 is SGHRS, CDR2 YFSETQ.